The following is a T cell receptor beta chain sequence with its context. The data originate from a study of blood T cell repertoires in COVID-19. Germline CDR1 and CDR2: MNHEY and SVGAGI. The V gene end was trimmed by 6 bases and the J gene end by 2 bases; junction bases not matched to a gene: 7. The CDR3 is 15 amino acids. TCRdb's table, derived via immunoSEQ multiplex PCR, lists solely in-frame clones and lacks some. The sample contains 150,000 to 200,000 clones, just over 85% of which appear only once. What was sequenced was peripheral blood. The source of this sequence is a man aged 45-65 years with active or convalescent COVID-19. This sequence joins TRBV6-5 and TRBJ2-1; 7 bases line up with TRBD2. The CDR3 nucleotides read TGTGCCAGCAGCCCCGGGACTAACCCCTACAATGAGCAGTTCTTC. Residues: CASSPGTNPYNEQFF.